This T cell receptor (beta chain) was recorded in a study of CXCR3-negative and CXCR3-positive naive CD8 T cells. The CDR3 loop spans 11 amino acids. Turning to this clonotype: As yet, its antigen is unknown.

Carrying UMI labels, the TRB cDNA libraries were prepared through 5' RACE. TCRdb reanalyzed the 5' RACE reads and collapses them to one entry per CDR3 protein, without DNA. The table counts tens of thousands of distinct CDR3 sequences; roughly 0.8% lies in the top ten. Study observations and caveats: High diversity, comparable across both naive subsets, contrasted with much lower diversity in memory CD8+ cells. Researchers report that CXCR3-positive naive cells carry more hydrophobic TRB CDR3s than CXCR3-negative naive cells.

This sequence joins TRBV12-3 or TRBV12-4 and TRBJ2-5. Sequenced sample: naive CXCR3+ CD8+ T cells from blood. Subset indicated: CD45RO-CCR7+CD27+CD95- naive CD8+ T cells expressing CXCR3 (TNR3+). The sequence was obtained from a human donor in good health. Some clones in this sample may be carry-over from other donors' samples. CDR3: CASSVQETQYF.